Sequencing of this T cell receptor (beta chain) was carried out in a study of PD-1 blockade in classical Hodgkin lymphoma. Study-wide results and caveats: Later analyses included only patients treated at least 1 year post-ASCT. Similar baseline diversity was found in complete responders and newly diagnosed patients. What drove the repertoire differences, possibly disease activity or prior therapy, has not been defined.

As for time point: cycle 4 day 1 (C4D1), after 6 weeks of nivolumab. In every patient, relapse followed autologous stem cell transplantation, while exposure to brentuximab vedotin differed. Patients showed best responses of complete response, partial response or progressive disease. Sample share makes this clone medium-sized. The antigen is undetermined. Within the sample, other DNA sequences also encode this same CDR3. Germline assignment: CDR1 LNHDA and CDR2 SQIVND (reference sequence). The junction had 5 bases not matched to a gene; V was cut back by 7 bases and J by 4 bases. CDR3 length equals 13 residues. The data were produced by immunoSEQ multiplex PCR, yet TCRdb's version contains in-frame clones alone and is incomplete. The sample yields fewer than 10,000 clones, 80% to 85% seen once.

This chain uses TRBV19 with TRBJ2-7, with TRBD1 identical over 9 bases. The material sequenced was peripheral blood mononuclear cells (PBMCs), taken before the fourth cycle of nivolumab. The receptor's source is a human donor with classical Hodgkin lymphoma. As DNA, the CDR3 is TGTGCCAGTACAGGGACAGGGACATACGAGCAGTACTTC. Protein product: CASTGTGTYEQYF.